The clone carrying this T cell receptor (beta chain) has only one observation. This record comes from a study of blood T cell repertoires in COVID-19. Study at large: There were acute and convalescent COVID-19 samples, and they came from the United States, Italy and Spain. PBMCs, B-cell-depleted T cells, or T cells provided the cDNA or gDNA that made up the material.

In the original processing: Amplification of reference gene primers was used by the study to estimate nucleated cell counts. The assay was immunoSEQ multiplex PCR, and TCRdb's table has in-frame clones only and misses some. Clone size and the V and J calls come from that table; the DNA yielded D and trimming. This table has tens of thousands of clones, 80% to 90% appearing once. Germline values: CDR1 MGHRA, CDR2 YSYEKL. V lost 4 bases and J lost 8, with 14 bases in between. The CDR3 loop spans 13 amino acids. Material: peripheral blood. This chain connects TRBV4-1 to TRBJ1-2; no clear D gene. This clonotype was sampled from a man in his fifties with acute or convalescent COVID-19. The CDR3 here is CASSPVSSGGYTF. CDR3 nucleotides: TGCGCCAGCAGCCCAGTTTCCTCAGGCGGCTACACCTTC.